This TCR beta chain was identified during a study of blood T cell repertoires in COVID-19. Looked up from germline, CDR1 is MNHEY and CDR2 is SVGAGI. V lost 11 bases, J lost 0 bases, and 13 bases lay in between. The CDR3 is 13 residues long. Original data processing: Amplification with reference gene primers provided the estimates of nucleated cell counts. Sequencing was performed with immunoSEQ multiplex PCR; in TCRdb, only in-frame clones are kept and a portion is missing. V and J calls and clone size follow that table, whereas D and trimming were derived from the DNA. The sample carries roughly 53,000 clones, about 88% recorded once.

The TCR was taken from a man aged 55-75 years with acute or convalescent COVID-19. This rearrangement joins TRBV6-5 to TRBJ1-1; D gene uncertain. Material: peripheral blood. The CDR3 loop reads CAATGAMNTEAFF. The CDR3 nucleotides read TGTGCCGCCACGGGAGCGATGAACACTGAAGCTTTCTTT.